The entry below gives a single TCR beta chain sequence along with its context. Generated by immunoSEQ multiplex PCR, the TCRdb table keeps only in-frame clones and is missing some. The sample consists of about 160,000 clones, about 88% of them appearing once. This sample stems from a study of T cell responses to AZD1222 COVID-19 vaccine. The ends were cut back, 0 bases at V and 13 bases at J, with 18 bases in the middle. Germline CDR1 and CDR2: LGHDT and YNNKEL (reference sequence). The CDR3 consists of 14 residues. J is TRBJ1-2 and V is TRBV3-1 (or the pseudogene TRBV3-2); a possible D gene is TRBD1 (5 bases). The material sequenced was peripheral blood, taken on day 0 of AZD1222 vaccination. The receptor was derived from an adult in good health. This chain's CDR3 is CASSQEGTSLAGTF. The CDR3 nucleotides are TGTGCCAGCAGCCAAGAAGGGACGTCTTTGGCAGGCACCTTC.